The next 24 T cell receptor beta chains were all read from a single sample in a study of shared clonotypes between healthy human individuals. Profiled with immunoSEQ multiplex PCR; TCRdb holds only in-frame clones, not every one. The repertoire holds about 2.3 million clones, with 85% to 95% as singletons. Sequencing was performed on naive CD4+ T cells from PBMCs. The subset denotes: CD45RA+ positively selected. The receptor set was obtained from a young man in good health. Some clones in this sample may be carry-over from other donors' samples.

The chain joins TRBV27 to TRBJ2-1; TRBD2 matches 11 bases. The junction had 9 bases not matched to a gene; V was cut back by 7 bases and J by 7 bases. Germline CDR1 and CDR2: MNHEY and SMNVEV (reference sequence). The length of the CDR3 is 15 residues. The CDR3 sequence: CASTLAGGPRNEQFF. CDR3 nucleotides: TGTGCCAGCACCCTAGCGGGAGGCCCCAGGAATGAGCAGTTCTTC.

The genes are TRBV5-1 and TRBJ1-3; no clear D gene. This CDR3 has 17 residues. Germline values: CDR1 SGHRS, CDR2 YFSETQ. V lost 0 bases and J 0 bases, leaving 13 bases between the germline ends. The CDR3 region is CASSLGAAAFSGNTIYF. DNA for the CDR3: TGCGCCAGCAGCTTGGGGGCGGCAGCCTTCTCTGGAAACACCATATATTTT. The entire variable domain, with the rest obtained from reference TRBV5-1 and TRBJ1-3, is as follows: KAGVTQTPRYLIKTRGQQVTLSCSPISGHRSVSWYQQTPGQGLQFLFEYFSETQRNKGNFPGRFSGRQFSNSRSEMNVSTLELGDSALYLCASSLGAAAFSGNTIYFGEGSWLTVV.

The CDR3 sequence: CASHRGDSGNTIYF. The CDR3 DNA reads TGTGCCAGCCATAGAGGGGACTCTGGAAACACCATATATTTT. The rearrangement uses TRBV7-2 and TRBJ1-3; a weak D match, TRBD1 (5 bases). Germline CDR1 is SGHTA and CDR2 is FQGNSA. Trimming took 8 bases from V and 0 from J, leaving 11 bases between them. This CDR3 comprises 14 residues. The variable domain in full, with the rest retrieved from reference TRBV7-2 and TRBJ1-3, is GAGVSQSPSNKVTEKGKDVELRCDPISGHTALYWYRQSLGQGLEFLIYFQGNSAPDKSGLPSDRFSAERTGGSVSTLTIQRTQQEDSAVYLCASHRGDSGNTIYFGEGSWLTVV.

The chain recombines TRBV7-9 with TRBJ1-2; D call uncertain. The length of the CDR3 is 11 residues. Germline V lookup: CDR1 SEHNR, CDR2 FQNEAQ (reference sequence). The V gene lost 0 bases and the J gene lost 5 bases, with 1 base spanning the gap. For the CDR3, the DNA is TGTGCCAGCAGCTTAGCGTATGGCTACACCTTC. It is translated as CASSLAYGYTF.

This clone has only a few counts. The CDR3 region has the DNA TGCGCCAGCAGCTTGTTACAAGACATGAACACTGAAGCTTTCTTT. Translating gives CASSLLQDMNTEAFF. J is TRBJ1-1 and V is TRBV5-1; D is uncertain. Germline V gene sequence: CDR1 SGHRS, CDR2 YFSETQ. Trimming removed 1 base at V and 0 bases at J, with 10 bases between. The CDR3 contains 15 residues.

In its sample, this clone was seen once. The J gene is TRBJ2-7, the V gene TRBV27; 10 nucleotides line up with TRBD1. Trimming cost V 6 bases and J 5 bases; bases outside gene matches: 4. Germline CDR1 and CDR2: MNHEY and SMNVEV (reference sequence). The CDR3 covers 13 residues. CDR3 in amino acids: CASSRQGANEQYF. Written as DNA, the CDR3 is TGTGCCAGCAGCCGACAGGGGGCGAACGAGCAGTACTTC.

This chain links TRBV10-3 with TRBJ2-4, with TRBD2 matching 11 bases. Looked up from germline, CDR1 is ENHRY and CDR2 is SYGVKD. CDR3 length: 19 amino acids. Unmatched junction bases numbered 13, after V lost 5 bases and J lost 1 base. As DNA, the CDR3 is TGTGCCATCAGTCAGGGGACTAGCGGCACGGGGGGGGCCAAAAACATTCAGTACTTC. It translates to CAISQGTSGTGGAKNIQYF.

The chain's CDR3 is CASSLELAGNEQFF. In DNA form, the CDR3 reads TGTGCCAGCAGCTTGGAACTAGCGGGCAATGAGCAGTTCTTC. This sequence joins TRBV5-8 and TRBJ2-1; 9 bases align to TRBD2. The CDR3 has 14 amino acids. The J segment lost 6 bases and the V segment lost 0 bases, leaving 1 base of the junction unmatched. Germline V gene data show CDR1 as SGHTS and CDR2 as YDEGEE.

This clone was detected only once. The rearrangement links TRBV28 to TRBJ2-2; D not certain. V was cut by 6 bases and J by 7 bases, with 12 bases left in between. The CDR3 sequence is 13 residues long. CDR1 is MDHEN, CDR2 SYDVKM, per germline. The CDR3 DNA reads TGTGCCAGCAGACTGGGATCTTTCGGGGAGCTGTTTTTT. Translated, it gives CASRLGSFGELFF.

The V and J genes are TRBV4-1 and TRBJ2-1; D call uncertain. Trimming removed 4 bases at V and 0 bases at J, with 10 bases between. CDR1 is MGHRA, CDR2 YSYEKL, per germline. The CDR3 contains 15 residues. Here the CDR3 DNA reads TGCGCCAGCAGCCCATATGGGATCTCCTACAATGAGCAGTTCTTC. Protein sequence: CASSPYGISYNEQFF.

The genes are TRBV7-9 and TRBJ2-1, with 8 bases lining up with TRBD1. The CDR3 extends over 16 amino acids. Germline CDR1 SEHNR, CDR2 FQNEAQ (reference sequence). V lost 4 bases to trimming and J lost 9 bases; unmatched junction nucleotides: 14. The CDR3 region has the DNA TGTGCCAGCAGCTCGTGGGGACAGGAGTTTGGCCGTGAGCAGTTCTTC. Translating gives CASSSWGQEFGREQFF.

The J gene is TRBJ2-1, the V gene TRBV10-3; 12 bases are a match to TRBD2. The CDR3 is 16 amino acids. The junction had 9 bases not matched to a gene; V was cut back by 3 bases and J by 9 bases. Looked up from germline, CDR1 is ENHRY and CDR2 is SYGVKD. The CDR3 DNA follows: TGTGCCATCAGTGATATGGGACTAGCGGGTTCCGGTGAGCAGTTCTTC. Translation gives CAISDMGLAGSGEQFF.

The V call is TRBV16, the J call TRBJ1-2; 9 bases are a match to TRBD1. CDR1 is KGHSY and CDR2 is FQNENV in the germline V gene. The V and J ends lost 4 bases and 8 bases, in that order; junction bases with no gene match: 11. The CDR3 is 15 amino acids. CDR3 nucleotide sequence: TGTGCCAGCAGCCCCGCCGGGACAGGGTTTCTGGGCTACACCTTC. Translating gives CASSPAGTGFLGYTF. Variable domain in full (rest from reference TRBV16 and TRBJ1-2): GEEVAQTPKHLVRGEGQKAKLYCAPIKGHSYVFWYQQVLKNEFKFLISFQNENVFDETGMPKERFSAKCLPNSPCSLEIQATKLEDSAVYFCASSPAGTGFLGYTFGSGTRLTVV.

The sample holds one count of this clone. This chain links TRBV28 with TRBJ1-3; possible D gene TRBD1, 5 bases. CDR3 size: 16 residues. CDR1 is MDHEN and CDR2 is SYDVKM in the germline V gene. Trimming shortened V by 6 bases and J by 0 bases, and 15 bases separated the two germline ends. Here the CDR3 DNA reads TGTGCCAGCAGACCCGCCGGGACGGTCTCTGGAAACACCATATATTTT. Translation: CASRPAGTVSGNTIYF.

The V call is TRBV7-8, the J call TRBJ1-2, with TRBD1 as a possible D gene (5 bases). The germline V and J ends were trimmed by 1 base and 4 bases, with 13 bases remaining between them. This CDR3 has 15 amino acids. Germline CDR1 SGHVS, CDR2 FQNEAQ. The chain's CDR3 is CASSLVPGPSYGYTF. Here the CDR3 DNA reads TGTGCCAGCAGCTTAGTGCCAGGGCCTAGCTATGGCTACACCTTC.

About this clone: This same CDR3 is encoded by further DNA sequences in the sample. The chain joins TRBV19 to TRBJ2-7, with D perhaps matching TRBD1 or TRBD2 (5 bases each). The V end lost 0 bases, the J end lost 3 bases, and 6 bases lay between the germline ends. Germline loops: CDR1 LNHDA, CDR2 SQIVND (reference sequence). The CDR3 totals 13 residues. CDR3 nucleotide sequence: TGTGCCAGTAGTATAGATGGGGGCTACGAGCAGTACTTC. It translates to CASSIDGGYEQYF.

V is TRBV29-1 and J is TRBJ2-7, with TRBD1 matching 8 bases. V lost 1 base, J lost 2 bases, and 13 bases stayed unmatched. This CDR3 contains 17 residues. The germline gives CDR1 SQVTM, CDR2 ANQGSEA. The CDR3 sequence: CSVEGARHRGNTYEQYF. The CDR3 DNA is TGCAGCGTTGAAGGGGCCCGCCACAGGGGGAACACCTACGAGCAGTACTTC.

Worth noting for this clone: The sample contains more than one DNA sequence encoding this CDR3. The rearrangement uses TRBV5-1 and TRBJ2-3; D remains unclear. The V end lost 0 bases, the J end lost 2 bases, and 7 bases lay between the germline ends. CDR3 length: 14 residues. The germline V gene encodes CDR1 SGHRS and CDR2 YFSETQ. The CDR3 DNA is TGCGCCAGCAGCTTGGAAGGGTTCACAGATACGCAGTATTTT. This encodes CASSLEGFTDTQYF. Full variable domain (remainder filled in from reference TRBV5-1 and TRBJ2-3): KAGVTQTPRYLIKTRGQQVTLSCSPISGHRSVSWYQQTPGQGLQFLFEYFSETQRNKGNFPGRFSGRQFSNSRSEMNVSTLELGDSALYLCASSLEGFTDTQYFGPGTRLTVL.

Concerning this clone: The sample carries other DNA sequences with the same CDR3. V is TRBV28 and J is TRBJ1-2; D gene ambiguous. The V gene's germline CDR1 is MDHEN and CDR2 SYDVKM. The CDR3 is 12 residues long. V shed 3 bases and J shed 8 bases, with 10 bases lying between them. As DNA, the CDR3 is TGTGCCAGCAGTTTGACCGGGAGGGGCTACACCTTC. Encoded protein: CASSLTGRGYTF.

The V and J genes are TRBV6-1 and TRBJ1-3; perhaps TRBD1 as D (5 bases). Germline loops: CDR1 MNHNS, CDR2 SASEGT. The CDR3 spans 14 residues. Trimming stripped 6 bases from V and 1 base from J, with 10 bases between. CDR3 loop: CASRGGFSGNTIYF. CDR3 DNA sequence: TGTGCCAGCAGGGGGGGATTTTCTGGAAACACCATATATTTT.

This chain connects TRBV5-1 to TRBJ2-5; unclear D gene. CDR3 length equals 14 residues. Germline assignment: CDR1 SGHRS and CDR2 YFSETQ. Trimming pared 4 bases from V and 2 bases from J, leaving 12 bases between. The CDR3 sequence: CASSQAQIQETQYF. The CDR3 bases are TGCGCCAGCAGCCAAGCGCAGATTCAAGAGACCCAGTACTTC.

V gene TRBV2 combines with J gene TRBJ2-7, with 7 bases aligning to TRBD1. The CDR3 length is 15 residues. Germline V gene lookup returns CDR1 SNHLY and CDR2 FYNNEI. V lost 3 bases to trimming and J lost 4 bases; unmatched junction nucleotides: 9. The DNA for the CDR3 is TGTGCCAGCAGTGATGGGCGGCAGGGGGTTTACGAGCAGTACTTC. It encodes CASSDGRQGVYEQYF.

The chain employs TRBV18 and TRBJ1-5, with D possibly matching TRBD1 (6 bases). Trimming pared 5 bases from V and 3 bases from J, leaving 14 bases between. CDR3 length: 15 amino acids. Germline V gene lookup returns CDR1 KGHSH and CDR2 LQKENI. The CDR3 DNA sequence: TGTGCCAGCTCATCAAGGACAGATCCCAATCAGCCCCAGCATTTT. It yields the protein CASSSRTDPNQPQHF.

The V gene is TRBV19, the J gene TRBJ2-3; D perhaps matches TRBD2 (5 bases). Germline CDR1 LNHDA, CDR2 SQIVND (reference sequence). The length of the CDR3 is 14 residues. V was cut by 5 bases and J by 1 base, with 10 bases left in between. The CDR3, as DNA: TGTGCCAGTAGTCTGGGTAGCGGCACAGATACGCAGTATTTT. This gives the protein CASSLGSGTDTQYF. Full variable domain (missing parts from reference TRBV19 and TRBJ2-3): DGGITQSPKYLFRKEGQNVTLSCEQNLNHDAMYWYRQDPGQGLRLIYYSQIVNDFQKGDIAEGYSVSREKKESFPLTVTSAQKNPTAFYLCASSLGSGTDTQYFGPGTRLTVL.